The sequence of this TCR beta chain was determined in a study of cytomegalovirus exposure and HLA in healthy donors. Study-wide results and limits: A later analysis associated 15,000 to 20,000 TCR beta sequences with HLA alleles at a 0.05 false discovery rate.

Vbeta (60) and Jbeta (13) primers were used in the PCR. Sequenced by immunoSEQ multiplex PCR; TCRdb stores in-frame clones only, minus some. The repertoire holds about 200,000 clones, about 70% seen once, with around 2.6% in the top ten. CDR1 SGHVS and CDR2 FQNEAQ come from the germline V gene. This CDR3 has 14 amino acids. V was pared by 3 bases and J by 3 bases, with 10 bases between. This clone was counted a few times. Its antigen is currently unknown. The sequence derives from a man aged 35 to 55 in good health and CMV-seropositive. The sequenced material came from PBMCs. The chain uses TRBV7-8 and TRBJ2-3, with D possibly TRBD1 on 5 matching bases. CDR3 residues: CASSFPDRTDTQYF. Written as DNA, the CDR3 is TGTGCCAGCAGCTTCCCCGACAGAACAGATACGCAGTATTTT.